This T cell receptor beta chain originates from a study of radiotherapy plus CTLA-4 blockade in lung cancer. Findings of the study overall: Radiotherapy was combined with ipilimumab, and tumor-derived TCR clones then expanded in blood.

Assay used: immunoSEQ multiplex PCR; TCRdb lists only in-frame clones, some missing. This sample has around 90,000 clones, with over 80% found just once. A word on this clone: No antigen is known for it.

The CDR3 has 11 amino acids. CDR1 and CDR2 (germline): MNHEY, SVGAGI. The ends were cut back, 6 bases at V and 8 bases at J, with 9 bases in the middle. Sequenced material: peripheral blood, taken from a patient treated with radiotherapy plus ipilimumab. The J gene is TRBJ2-3, the V gene TRBV6-5; D may be TRBD1 or TRBD2 (5 bases each). This TCR derives from a human donor with non-small cell lung cancer that progressed on radiotherapy plus ipilimumab. This CDR3 is CASSGTGTQYF. CDR3 bases: TGTGCCAGCAGCGGGACGGGTACGCAGTATTTT.